The 14 T cell receptor beta chains given below trace back to one sample, sequenced in a study of shared clonotypes between healthy human individuals (dated by TCRdb to about 2020). Library creation used the immunoSEQ multiplex PCR assay. TCRdb obtained this table from immuneACCESS and retained in-frame rearrangements with V and J assigned. These tables miss some clones; where compared with another copy, unresolved V genes account for less than half of the shortfall, and the remainder is unexplained. The sample profile shows some 660,000 clones; more than 70% of them were found once. Roughly 2% of the sample is taken by the ten largest. Input material: memory CD4+ T cells sorted from blood. Reading the label with the study, this specimen's cell subset or site is: CD45RA-negative fraction. These TCRs come from a woman younger than 45 in good health.

The DNA for the CDR3 is TGCGCCAGCAGCACACAGGGGGAGTCCTACAATGAGCAGTTCTTC. It translates to CASSTQGESYNEQFF. The rearrangement uses TRBV5-1 and TRBJ2-1; 8 nucleotides agree with TRBD1. J gave up 1 base and V 4 bases, and 4 bases lay outside the gene matches. Germline CDR1 SGHRS, CDR2 YFSETQ. The CDR3 sequence is 15 residues long.

The J gene is TRBJ2-7, the V gene TRBV19, with D tentatively TRBD1 (6 bases). Trimming removed 3 bases at V and 3 bases at J, with 12 bases between. CDR1 LNHDA and CDR2 SQIVND come from the germline V gene (reference sequence). This CDR3 contains 14 residues. The CDR3 DNA follows: TGTGCCAGTAGTATCCAGGGGCCAAGCTACGAGCAGTACTTC. Encoded protein: CASSIQGPSYEQYF.

The chain links TRBV19 to TRBJ2-1, with 10 bases lining up with TRBD2. This CDR3 is 16 amino acids long. Germline values: CDR1 LNHDA, CDR2 SQIVND (reference sequence). Losses at the gene ends were 4 bases for V and 10 bases for J; bases not matched to a gene: 13. CDR3 region: CASSTGGLAATIEQFF. For the CDR3, the DNA is TGTGCCAGTAGTACGGGTGGACTAGCGGCCACAATAGAGCAGTTCTTC.

The chain has TRBV5-1 and TRBJ2-1; D is undetermined. CDR1 and CDR2 from the germline V gene are SGHRS and YFSETQ. Trimming cost V 3 bases and J 6 bases, with 13 bases left between them. There are 14 residues in the CDR3. The CDR3 loop is CASSSSPVGNEQFF. In DNA form, the CDR3 reads TGCGCCAGCAGCTCCTCACCGGTAGGCAATGAGCAGTTCTTC.

The chain combines TRBV11-2 with TRBJ2-7; 10 bases are a match to TRBD2. Germline V gives CDR1 SGHAT, CDR2 FQNNGV. The CDR3 consists of 17 residues. V dropped 5 bases and J dropped 3; count of bases not matched to a gene: 13. CDR3 loop: CASSRRLAGVPGYEQYF. CDR3 DNA: TGTGCCAGCAGCCGACGGCTAGCGGGAGTACCGGGCTACGAGCAGTACTTC.

The chain carries TRBV7-8 and TRBJ2-5; D might be TRBD1 (5 bases). Trimming cost V 10 bases and J 6 bases, with 18 bases left between them. This CDR3 spans 13 amino acids. Germline V gene data show CDR1 as SGHVS and CDR2 as FQNEAQ. The CDR3 here is CATVSSREQTQYF. CDR3 nucleotides: TGTGCCACCGTCTCTTCCAGGGAACAGACCCAGTACTTC.

The table lists this clone with a few counts. V gene TRBV30 combines with J gene TRBJ2-2; 7 bases fit TRBD2. The CDR3 runs 16 residues. Per germline, CDR1 GTSNPN and CDR2 SVGIG (reference sequence). Trimming cost V 5 bases and J 2 bases; bases outside gene matches: 11. CDR3 bases: TGTGCCTGGGGGGTAGAAGCGGGACTAAACACCGGGGAGCTGTTTTTT. It translates to CAWGVEAGLNTGELFF.

The chain carries TRBV6-5 and TRBJ2-3; 7 bases are a match to TRBD1. Germline-derived CDR1 and CDR2 are MNHEY and SVGAGI. Trimming at V came to 5 bases and at J to 0 bases, leaving 5 bases not matched to a gene. This CDR3 spans 15 amino acids. CDR3 loop: CASSTHRGSTDTQYF. Written as DNA, the CDR3 is TGTGCCAGCAGTACCCACAGGGGAAGCACAGATACGCAGTATTTT.

This chain links TRBV4-2 with TRBJ1-3; D is uncertain. V was trimmed by 2 bases and J by 0 bases, leaving 11 bases between them. Germline V gene data show CDR1 as LGHNA and CDR2 as YNFKEQ. This CDR3 comprises 16 residues. CDR3 coding DNA: TGTGCCAGCAGCCAACTCCGAACATCCTCTGGAAACACCATATATTTT. Protein: CASSQLRTSSGNTIYF.

This chain connects TRBV27 to TRBJ2-1, with D perhaps TRBD2 (5 bases). Germline CDR1 MNHEY, CDR2 SMNVEV (reference sequence). V lost 4 bases and J lost 6, with 16 bases in between. This CDR3 is 15 amino acids long. The CDR3 protein is CASSSRVAFVNEQFF. CDR3 DNA sequence: TGTGCCAGCAGTTCCCGGGTAGCGTTCGTCAATGAGCAGTTCTTC.

The J gene is TRBJ2-7, the V gene TRBV11-2; tentatively, D is TRBD1 (6 bases). CDR3 length: 14 residues. Trimming took 0 bases from V and 6 from J, leaving 12 bases between them. Germline CDR1 is SGHAT and CDR2 is FQNNGV. CDR3 residues: CASSLEGATGEQYF. The CDR3, as DNA: TGTGCCAGCAGCTTAGAGGGGGCAACTGGCGAGCAGTACTTC.

The rearrangement uses TRBV6-6 and TRBJ2-7; the D is unclear. The CDR3 has 15 residues. The germline V and J ends were trimmed by 0 bases and 0 bases, with 9 bases remaining between them. CDR1 is MNHNY, CDR2 SVGAGI, per germline (reference sequence). The CDR3 loop reads CASSYSSRYSYEQYF. The CDR3 DNA sequence: TGTGCCAGCAGTTACTCTTCCCGATACTCCTACGAGCAGTACTTC.

The chain carries TRBV18 and TRBJ1-2; the match to TRBD1 covers 8 bases. CDR1 and CDR2 from the germline V gene are KGHSH and LQKENI. There are 15 residues in the CDR3. Trimming took 1 base from V and 7 from J; bases not matched to a gene: 8. The CDR3 coding sequence is TGTGCCAGCTCACCACAGGTTCAGGGGGCAAGTGGCTACACCTTC. It encodes CASSPQVQGASGYTF.

The chain has TRBV2 and TRBJ2-7, with D possibly called TRBD1 or TRBD2 (6 bases each). CDR3 length equals 14 residues. CDR1 is SNHLY and CDR2 is FYNNEI in the germline V gene. Trimming took off 4 bases at V and 2 bases at J, with 12 bases between the two ends. The CDR3 bases are TGTGCCAGCAGTGGACTAGAGGGGGCCTACGAGCAGTACTTC. Amino acids: CASSGLEGAYEQYF.